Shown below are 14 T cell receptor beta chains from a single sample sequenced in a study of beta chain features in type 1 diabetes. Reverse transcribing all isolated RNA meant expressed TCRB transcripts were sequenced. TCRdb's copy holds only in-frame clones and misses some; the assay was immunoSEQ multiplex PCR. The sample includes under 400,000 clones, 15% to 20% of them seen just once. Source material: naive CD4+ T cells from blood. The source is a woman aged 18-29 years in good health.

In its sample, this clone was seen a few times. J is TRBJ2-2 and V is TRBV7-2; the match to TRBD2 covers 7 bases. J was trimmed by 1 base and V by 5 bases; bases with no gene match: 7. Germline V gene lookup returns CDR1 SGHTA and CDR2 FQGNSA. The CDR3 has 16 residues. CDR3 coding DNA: TGTGCCAGCAGCCGCTTGGGACTACTGAACACCGGGGAGCTGTTTTTT. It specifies CASSRLGLLNTGELFF. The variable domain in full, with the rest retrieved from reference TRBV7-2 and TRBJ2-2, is GAGVSQSPSNKVTEKGKDVELRCDPISGHTALYWYRQSLGQGLEFLIYFQGNSAPDKSGLPSDRFSAERTGGSVSTLTIQRTQQEDSAVYLCASSRLGLLNTGELFFGEGSRLTVL.

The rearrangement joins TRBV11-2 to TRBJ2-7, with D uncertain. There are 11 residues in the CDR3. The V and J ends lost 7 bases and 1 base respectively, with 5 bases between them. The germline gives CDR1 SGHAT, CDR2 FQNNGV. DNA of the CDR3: TGTGCCAGCACCCGGTCCTACGAGCAGTACTTC. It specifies CASTRSYEQYF.

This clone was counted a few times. The CDR3 loop is CASSAHPQETQYF. CDR3 nucleotides: TGTGCCAGCAGCGCCCACCCTCAGGAGACCCAGTACTTC. V gene TRBV9 combines with J gene TRBJ2-5; no firm D call. This CDR3 contains 13 residues. The V gene's germline CDR1 is SGDLS and CDR2 YYNGEE. V dropped 3 bases and J dropped 5 bases, with 11 bases sitting between them. Looking up the rest from reference TRBV9 and TRBJ2-5 gives the full variable domain: DSGVTQTPKHLITATGQRVTLRCSPRSGDLSVYWYQQSLDQGLQFLIQYYNGEERAKGNILERFSAQQFPDLHSELNLSSLELGDSALYFCASSAHPQETQYFGPGTRLLVL.

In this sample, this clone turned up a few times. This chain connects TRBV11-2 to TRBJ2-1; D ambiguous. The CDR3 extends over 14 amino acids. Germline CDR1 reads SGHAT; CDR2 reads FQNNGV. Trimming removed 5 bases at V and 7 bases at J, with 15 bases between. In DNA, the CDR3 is TGTGCCAGCAGCAAGCCGGGTGAGTGGAATGAGCAGTTCTTC. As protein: CASSKPGEWNEQFF.

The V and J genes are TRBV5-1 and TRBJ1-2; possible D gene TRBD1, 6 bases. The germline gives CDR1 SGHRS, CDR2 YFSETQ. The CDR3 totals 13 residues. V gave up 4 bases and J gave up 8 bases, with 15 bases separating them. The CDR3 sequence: CASSTGQTNGYTF. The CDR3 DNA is TGCGCCAGCAGCACAGGACAGACGAACGGCTACACCTTC.

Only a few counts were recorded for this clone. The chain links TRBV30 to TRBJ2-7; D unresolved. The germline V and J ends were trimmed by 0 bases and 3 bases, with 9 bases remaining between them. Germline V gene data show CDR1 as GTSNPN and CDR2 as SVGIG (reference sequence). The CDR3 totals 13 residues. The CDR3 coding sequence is TGTGCCTGGAGTGTAGCGAGAGACTACGAGCAGTACTTC. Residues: CAWSVARDYEQYF.

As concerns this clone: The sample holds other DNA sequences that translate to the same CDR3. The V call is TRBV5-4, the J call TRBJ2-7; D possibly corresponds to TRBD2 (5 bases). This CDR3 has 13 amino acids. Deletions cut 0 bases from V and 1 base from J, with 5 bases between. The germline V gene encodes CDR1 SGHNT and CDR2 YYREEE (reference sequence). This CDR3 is CASSLAGSYEQYF. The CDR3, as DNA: TGTGCCAGCAGCTTGGCGGGGTCCTACGAGCAGTACTTC.

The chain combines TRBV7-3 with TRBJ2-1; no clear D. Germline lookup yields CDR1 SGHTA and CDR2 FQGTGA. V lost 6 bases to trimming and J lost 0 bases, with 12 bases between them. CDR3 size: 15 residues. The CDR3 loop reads CASSPDFSSYNEQFF. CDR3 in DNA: TGTGCCAGCAGTCCCGACTTCAGCTCCTACAATGAGCAGTTCTTC.

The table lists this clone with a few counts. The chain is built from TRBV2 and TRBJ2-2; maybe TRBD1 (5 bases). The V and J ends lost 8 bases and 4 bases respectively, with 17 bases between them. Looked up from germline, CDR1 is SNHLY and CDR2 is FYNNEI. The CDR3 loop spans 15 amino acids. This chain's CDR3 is CASGRRGQLTGELFF. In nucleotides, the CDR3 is TGTGCCAGCGGAAGAAGGGGTCAGCTCACCGGGGAGCTGTTTTTT. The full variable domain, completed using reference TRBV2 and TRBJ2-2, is EPEVTQTPSHQVTQMGQEVILRCVPISNHLYFYWYRQILGQKVEFLVSFYNNEISEKSEIFDDQFSVERPDGSNFTLKIRSTKLEDSAMYFCASGRRGQLTGELFFGEGSRLTVL.

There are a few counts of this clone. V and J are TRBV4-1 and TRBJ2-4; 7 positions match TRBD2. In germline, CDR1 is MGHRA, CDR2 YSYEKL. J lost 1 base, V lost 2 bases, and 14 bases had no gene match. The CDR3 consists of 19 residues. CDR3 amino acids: CASSQLPPGGTGAKNIQYF. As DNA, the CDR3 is TGCGCCAGCAGCCAACTCCCCCCCGGGGGGACGGGGGCCAAAAACATTCAGTACTTC.

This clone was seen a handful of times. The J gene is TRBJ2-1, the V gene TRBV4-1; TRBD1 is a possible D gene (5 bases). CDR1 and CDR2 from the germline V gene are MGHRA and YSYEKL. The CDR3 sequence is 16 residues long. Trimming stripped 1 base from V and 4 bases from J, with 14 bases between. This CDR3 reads CASSQGGQRGYNEQFF. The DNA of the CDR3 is TGCGCCAGCAGCCAAGGAGGTCAAAGGGGTTACAATGAGCAGTTCTTC.

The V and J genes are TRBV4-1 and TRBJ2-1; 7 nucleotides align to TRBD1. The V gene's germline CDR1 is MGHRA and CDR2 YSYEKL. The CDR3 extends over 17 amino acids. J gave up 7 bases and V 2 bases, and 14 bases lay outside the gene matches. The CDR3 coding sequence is TGCGCCAGCAGCCAAAGCCGTCTACAGGGGATGGCGAATGAGCAGTTCTTC. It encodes CASSQSRLQGMANEQFF.

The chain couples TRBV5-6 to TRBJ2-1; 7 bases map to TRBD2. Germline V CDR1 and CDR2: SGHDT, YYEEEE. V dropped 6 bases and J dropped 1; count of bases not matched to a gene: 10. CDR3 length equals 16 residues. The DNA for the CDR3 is TGTGCCAGCACTCCGGGCCCTAGCGGTTCCTACAATGAGCAGTTCTTC. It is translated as CASTPGPSGSYNEQFF. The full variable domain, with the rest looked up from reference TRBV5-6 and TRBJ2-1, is DAGVTQSPTHLIKTRGQQVTLRCSPKSGHDTVSWYQQALGQGPQFIFQYYEEEERQRGNFPDRFSGHQFPNYSSELNVNALLLGDSALYLCASTPGPSGSYNEQFFGPGTRLTVL.

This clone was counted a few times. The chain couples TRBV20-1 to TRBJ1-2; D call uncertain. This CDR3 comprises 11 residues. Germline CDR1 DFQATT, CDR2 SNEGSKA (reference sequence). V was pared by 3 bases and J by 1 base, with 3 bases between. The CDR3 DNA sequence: TGCAGTGCTAGCAGTAACTATGGCTACACCTTC. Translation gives CSASSNYGYTF.